This is a list of T cell receptor beta chains from one sample in a study of shared clonotypes between healthy human individuals. Only in-frame clones appear in the TCRdb table, and some are missing; sequencing was by immunoSEQ multiplex PCR. The sample shows about 610,000 clones, 97% of them seen only once. Sample: naive CD4+ T cells sorted from blood. The receptors were gathered from a woman in her 30s in good health. Each CDR3 is given with its conserved first and last residue. A D gene is named only where the DNA matches it firmly. For some rows the clone size is stated as once, few or many, or as a class when expanded; others skip it.

>TRBJ1-2|.|TRBV19|.
CASSITSNNYGYTF
TGTGCCAGTAGTATTACAAGTAATAACTATGGCTACACCTTC
>TRBJ2-3|.|TRBV10-3|TRBD2
CAISELTSGRTDTQYF
TGTGCCATCAGTGAGCTGACTAGCGGGCGCACAGATACGCAGTATTTT
>TRBJ2-7|.|TRBV6-5|TRBD2
CASSYDGLAFHEQYF
TGTGCCAGCAGTTACGACGGACTAGCGTTCCACGAGCAGTACTTC
>TRBJ1-2|.|TRBV28|.
CASSLGRGSANYGYTF
TGTGCCAGCAGTTTAGGACGGGGGTCAGCTAACTATGGCTACACCTTC
>TRBJ1-3|.|TRBV6-1|.
CASSEGSGGNTIYF
TGTGCCAGCAGTGAAGGGTCAGGGGGAAACACCATATATTTT
>TRBJ1-1|once|TRBV11-2|.
CASSLSGGIGTEAFF
TGTGCCAGCAGCTTATCGGGGGGAATAGGAACTGAAGCTTTCTTT
>TRBJ2-1|.|TRBV28|TRBD1
CASRRTGGWEQFF
TGTGCCAGCAGACGGACAGGGGGATGGGAGCAGTTCTTC
>TRBJ2-6|.|TRBV25-1|.
CASSEFARSSGANVLTF
TGTGCCAGCAGTGAATTTGCACGTAGCTCTGGGGCCAACGTCCTGACTTTC
>TRBJ2-3|.|TRBV2|.
CASSERMGYMSTDTQYF
TGTGCCAGCAGTGAAAGGATGGGGTATATGAGCACAGATACGCAGTATTTT
>TRBJ2-1|.|TRBV18|TRBD1
CASSQQGGRNVDEQFF
TGTGCCAGCTCACAACAGGGGGGCAGGAATGTCGATGAGCAGTTCTTC
>TRBJ1-1|.|TRBV10-3|TRBD1
CAVEGQGNTEAFF
TGTGCCGTAGAGGGACAGGGGAACACTGAAGCTTTCTTT
>TRBJ2-7|once|TRBV6-1|.
CASSKTFSYEQYF
TGTGCCAGCAGCAAGACTTTCTCCTACGAGCAGTACTTC
>TRBJ1-4|.|TRBV18|.
CASSPSEGEKLFF
TGTGCCAGCTCACCATCGGAGGGAGAAAAACTGTTTTTT
>TRBJ2-2|once|TRBV28|TRBD1
CASRGKGQVNTGELFF
TGTGCCAGCAGGGGAAAAGGACAGGTGAACACCGGGGAGCTGTTTTTT
>TRBJ2-5|.|TRBV7-7|TRBD2
CASSRSAAGVGTQYF
TGTGCCAGCAGCAGGTCGGCAGCGGGAGTAGGGACCCAGTACTTC
>TRBJ2-3|.|TRBV11-2|TRBD1
CASSPYMTGASTDTQYF
TGTGCCAGCAGCCCTTACATGACAGGGGCTAGCACAGATACGCAGTATTTT
>TRBJ2-2|.|TRBV9|.
CASSVRGADTGELFF
TGTGCCAGCAGCGTAAGAGGGGCGGACACCGGGGAGCTGTTTTTT
>TRBJ1-1|once|TRBV19|TRBD1
CASGARDRGEYTEAFF
TGTGCCAGTGGGGCCCGGGACAGGGGAGAGTACACTGAAGCTTTCTTT
>TRBJ2-4|.|TRBV11-2|TRBD2
CASSPGAVAGRNIQYF
TGTGCCAGCAGCCCCGGGGCGGTAGCGGGAAGGAACATTCAGTACTTC
>TRBJ2-3|.|TRBV18|.
CASSPPGGTDTQYF
TGTGCCAGCTCACCGCCGGGGGGCACAGATACGCAGTATTTT
>TRBJ2-1|.|TRBV28|.
CASSFTSPRPYFNEQFF
TGTGCCAGCAGTTTCACTAGCCCCCGGCCCTACTTTAATGAGCAGTTCTTC
>TRBJ2-4|.|TRBV28|.
CASSLAGLAKNIQYF
TGTGCCAGCAGTTTGGCGGGATTAGCCAAAAACATTCAGTACTTC
>TRBJ2-5|.|TRBV30|TRBD2
CAWSATSSQETQYF
TGTGCCTGGAGTGCGACTAGCAGCCAAGAGACCCAGTACTTC
>TRBJ2-5|.|TRBV11-2|.
CASSLTPKETQYF
TGTGCCAGCAGCCTGACCCCGAAAGAGACCCAGTACTTC
>TRBJ1-4|.|TRBV6-1|.
CASSEVVTEEKLFF
TGTGCCAGCAGTGAAGTGGTGACAGAAGAAAAACTGTTTTTT
>TRBJ2-1|.|TRBV11-2|TRBD1
CASRWMRGQAYNEQFF
TGTGCCAGCAGATGGATGAGGGGGCAAGCCTACAATGAGCAGTTCTTC
>TRBJ2-7|once|TRBV4-1|TRBD2
CASSRQTSGGTYEQYF
TGCGCCAGCAGCCGACAAACTAGCGGGGGGACCTACGAGCAGTACTTC
>TRBJ2-7|.|TRBV30|.
CAWKGQSYEQYF
TGTGCCTGGAAAGGGCAGAGCTACGAGCAGTACTTC
>TRBJ2-2|.|TRBV10-1|TRBD2
CASRPGLAGDGELFF
TGCGCCAGCAGACCGGGACTAGCGGGAGACGGGGAGCTGTTTTTT
>TRBJ1-2|.|TRBV5-1|TRBD1
CASSSPDRAHGYTF
TGCGCCAGCAGCTCCCCTGACAGGGCTCATGGCTACACCTTC
>TRBJ2-7|.|TRBV2|.
CASRVRGMVRNEQYF
TGTGCCAGCAGAGTCAGGGGTATGGTCAGGAACGAGCAGTACTTC